This T cell receptor beta chain came from a study of T cells in Graves' hyperthyroidism and ophthalmopathy. General study points: Most thyroid clonotypes with frequency above 0.001 were detected in blood.

The V gene's germline CDR1 is SEHNR and CDR2 FQNEAQ (reference sequence). The CDR3 spans 16 residues. Trimming at V came to 8 bases and at J to 6 bases, leaving 13 bases not matched to a gene. Calling Graves' hyperthyroidism stable meant ophthalmopathy did not progress within 18 months. This clonotype was observed at least ten times. Its antigen is unidentified. Authors of the study amplified TCR beta CDR3 regions from RNA transcripts. HTBI primers were employed in a first-round RT-PCR of the TCR CDR3. Each CDR3 protein is one row after TCRdb ran MiXCR on the multiplex PCR reads. The table shows hundreds of thousands of distinct CDR3 sequences, with about a sixth occurring only once.

The chain links TRBV7-9 to TRBJ2-3; 11 bases are shared with TRBD2. Material for sequencing was blood. The sequence was obtained from a woman between 25 and 40 years old with Graves' hyperthyroidism. Here the CDR3 reads CASWHRLAGTPDTQYF. The CDR3 nucleotides read TGTGCCAGCTGGCATCGACTAGCGGGGACTCCGGATACGCAGTATTTT.